The 12 T cell receptor beta chains below all came from one sample that was sequenced in a study of monozygotic twins with inflammatory bowel disease (dated by TCRdb to the late 2010s). The library was built by means of 5' RACE. The data were produced on an Illumina HiSeq 2500. Reprocessed by TCRdb, the reads give a single entry per CDR3 protein sequence, without DNA. The table kept for this sample lists more than 100,000 distinct CDR3 sequences. The top ten clones comprise 1.9% of the sample. Sequences were obtained from blood. Source of these receptors: a human donor with ulcerative colitis or Crohn's disease, or a healthy co-twin of an affected twin (not recorded which).

The V call is TRBV20-1, the J call TRBJ2-3; TCRdb's D call, TRBD2, is unchecked because there is no DNA. The CDR3 consists of 14 residues. Germline V gene lookup returns CDR1 DFQATT and CDR2 SNEGSKA (reference sequence). This CDR3 reads CSGRLAGGPDTQYF.

CDR3 residues: CASSPPGLNYEQYF. The chain has TRBV18 and TRBJ2-7. From germline, CDR1 is KGHSH and CDR2 LQKENI. The CDR3 runs to 14 residues.

V and J are TRBV9 and TRBJ2-1. The CDR3 sequence is 15 residues long. Per germline, CDR1 SGDLS and CDR2 YYNGEE. CDR3 protein: CASSVGEALMDEQFF.

The chain has TRBV10-3 and TRBJ2-5; TCRdb picks TRBD2, but there is no DNA to check that call. CDR1 and CDR2 from the germline V gene are ENHRY and SYGVKD. The CDR3 is 17 amino acids. The CDR3 reads CAISVKLAGGLQRTQYF.

V usage is TRBV20-1 and J usage is TRBJ2-3; no DNA is available, so the TRBD1 call from TCRdb remains unchecked. The CDR3 is made up of 15 amino acids. Germline V CDR1 and CDR2: DFQATT, SNEGSKA (reference sequence). Here the CDR3 reads CSARGRGISTDTQYF.

The V call is TRBV7-9, the J call TRBJ1-4. Germline CDR1 is SEHNR and CDR2 is FQNEAQ (reference sequence). This CDR3 spans 15 amino acids. The CDR3: CASSFDTATNEKLFF.

The chain joins TRBV6-2 or TRBV6-3 to TRBJ1-2; TCRdb indicates TRBD1, and absent DNA this call remains unverified. Per germline, CDR1 MNHEY and CDR2 SVGEGT. The CDR3 covers 16 residues. The chain's CDR3 is CASSRTQSGTGYGYTF.

The CDR3 sequence: CASSLFSGRPYEQYF. The rearrangement links TRBV7-9 to TRBJ2-7; TCRdb's assignment of TRBD1 cannot be checked, as there is no DNA. CDR1 and CDR2 from the germline V gene are SEHNR and FQNEAQ (reference sequence). The length of the CDR3 is 15 residues.

This sequence joins TRBV29-1 and TRBJ2-5; with no DNA, the TCRdb D assignment of TRBD2 cannot be verified. Germline V gene data show CDR1 as SQVTM and CDR2 as ANQGSEA. The CDR3 consists of 14 residues. CDR3: CSALLSDRQETQYF.

The J gene is TRBJ2-4, the V gene TRBV20-1; TCRdb selects TRBD1, and the lack of DNA leaves this call unchecked. There are 16 residues in the CDR3. CDR1 is DFQATT, CDR2 SNEGSKA, per germline (reference sequence). The chain's CDR3 is CSARGVSPGAKNIQYF.

V usage is TRBV28 and J usage is TRBJ1-2. The CDR3 loop spans 13 amino acids. CDR1 and CDR2 (germline): MDHEN, SYDVKM. Here the CDR3 reads CASSSGDSYGYTF.

V gene TRBV5-1 combines with J gene TRBJ2-1; TCRdb's assignment of TRBD1 cannot be checked, as there is no DNA. This CDR3 contains 15 residues. Germline V lookup: CDR1 SGHRS, CDR2 YFSETQ. CDR3 sequence reads: CASSLMAGGINEQFF.